One and the same sample provided the 15 T cell receptor beta chains below, sequenced in a study of identical twins. TCRdb called the 5' RACE reads again in MiXCR, with one record for every CDR3 protein. The sample shows about 890,000 distinct CDR3 sequences, roughly an eighth of them seen only once. The same data also contributed to another study, on yellow fever vaccine responses in identical twins.

The specimen was PBMCs. These TCRs come from a young woman in good health.

The chain employs TRBV20-1 and TRBJ2-7; 15 bases align to TRBD2. The CDR3 loop spans 16 amino acids. Germline lookup yields CDR1 DFQATT and CDR2 SNEGSKA (reference sequence). V shed 6 bases and J 0 bases; nucleotides not matched to a gene: 6. CDR3 sequence: CSAGTSGRISSYEQYF. The CDR3 DNA is TGCAGTGCAGGGACTAGCGGGAGGATTAGCTCCTACGAGCAGTACTTC.

This clonotype was seen many times. CDR3 in amino acids: CASSTSGRRYEQYF. CDR3 nucleotide sequence: TGTGCCAGCAGCACTAGCGGGAGGAGGTACGAGCAGTACTTC. V usage is TRBV12-3 or TRBV12-4 and J usage is TRBJ2-7; TRBD2 matches at 12 bases. With V trimmed by 6 bases and J by 4 bases, 4 bases remained unmatched. The CDR3 totals 14 residues.

This clonotype was seen ten or more times. CDR3 protein: CASTNSVNGELFF. The CDR3 bases are TGTGCCAGCACCAATAGCGTAAACGGGGAGCTGTTTTTT. The chain has TRBV12-3 or TRBV12-4 and TRBJ2-2, with TRBD2 as a possible D gene (5 bases). V was cut by 7 bases and J by 7 bases, with 13 bases left in between. The CDR3 runs to 13 residues.

The V and J genes are TRBV12-3 or TRBV12-4 and TRBJ1-6, with TRBD1 matching 9 bases. Germline trimming cut 6 bases from V and 9 bases from J; bases unmatched to any gene: 9. This CDR3 contains 15 residues. The CDR3 coding sequence is TGTGCCAGCAGATACGGACAGGGGTTGGCTTCACCCCTCCACTTT. It specifies CASRYGQGLASPLHF.

The chain joins TRBV7-9 to TRBJ2-5; 9 bases align to TRBD2. CDR3 length: 16 amino acids. Germline CDR1 and CDR2: SEHNR and FQNEAQ (reference sequence). After removal of 5 bases from V and 1 base from J, the junction contained 8 bases not matched to a gene. This chain's CDR3 is CASSPRASGTQETQYF. The DNA for the CDR3 is TGTGCCAGCAGCCCCCGGGCTAGCGGGACCCAAGAGACCCAGTACTTC.

The chain is built from TRBV29-1 and TRBJ2-1; 10 nucleotides agree with TRBD2. This CDR3 has 15 amino acids. Trimming at V came to 0 bases and at J to 8 bases, leaving 7 bases not matched to a gene. The germline CDR1 and CDR2 sequences are SQVTM and ANQGSEA. The CDR3 DNA reads TGCAGCGTTGAAGATATAAGCGGGAGGGCTGATGAGCAGTTCTTC. Amino acid sequence: CSVEDISGRADEQFF.

This clonotype came up a few times. The chain is built from TRBV28 and TRBJ2-3; 11 nucleotides align to TRBD2. The germline gives CDR1 MDHEN, CDR2 SYDVKM. The junction had 6 bases not matched to a gene; V was cut back by 2 bases and J by 2 bases. This CDR3 has 17 amino acids. The CDR3 loop reads CASSLELAGADTDTQYF. The CDR3 DNA sequence: TGTGCCAGCAGTTTAGAACTAGCGGGAGCGGACACAGATACGCAGTATTTT. Full variable domain (outside the CDR3, taken from reference TRBV28 and TRBJ2-3): DVKVTQSSRYLVKRTGEKVFLECVQDMDHENMFWYRQDPGLGLRLIYFSYDVKMKEKGDIPEGYSVSREKKERFSLILESASTNQTSMYLCASSLELAGADTDTQYFGPGTRLTVL.

This clonotype was seen repeatedly, ten times or more. This sequence joins TRBV2 and TRBJ1-1; tentatively, D is TRBD1 (5 bases). The germline V gene encodes CDR1 SNHLY and CDR2 FYNNEI. The germline V and J ends were trimmed by 6 bases and 11 bases, with 19 bases remaining between them. There are 13 residues in the CDR3. The CDR3 protein is CASRRDLTERAFF. The CDR3 DNA reads as TGTGCCAGCAGGAGGGACCTTACCGAGCGGGCTTTCTTT.

This chain links TRBV10-3 with TRBJ2-3, with a tentative D call TRBD2 (6 bases). V lost 3 bases and J 5 bases, leaving 18 bases between the germline ends. This CDR3 comprises 16 residues. The germline V gene has CDR1 ENHRY and CDR2 SYGVKD. CDR3 in DNA: TGTGCCATCAGTGATCGTGCGGGGTCTGGAAAAGATACGCAGTATTTT. Amino acid sequence: CAISDRAGSGKDTQYF.

This clonotype has a single count. The chain carries TRBV5-1 and TRBJ1-6; TRBD1 aligns across 10 bases. Germline V gene data show CDR1 as SGHRS and CDR2 as YFSETQ. V shed 3 bases, J shed 8 bases, and the junction held 5 bases outside the gene matches. There are 15 residues in the CDR3. The CDR3 is CASSWDRGQYSPLHF. The CDR3 DNA sequence: TGCGCCAGCAGCTGGGACAGGGGACAGTATTCACCCCTCCACTTT.

This clonotype has only a few counts. The chain is built from TRBV19 and TRBJ2-5, with D possibly matching TRBD2 (7 bases). The CDR3 covers 12 residues. V lost 6 bases, J lost 4 bases, and 9 bases lay in between. From germline, CDR1 is LNHDA and CDR2 SQIVND (reference sequence). As DNA, the CDR3 is TGTGCCAGTAGGAGGGGGGGAGAGACCCAGTACTTC. Amino acid sequence: CASRRGGETQYF.

There are many counts of this clonotype. V usage is TRBV12-3 or TRBV12-4 and J usage is TRBJ2-1; a weak D match, TRBD1 (6 bases). The CDR3 contains 15 residues. Trimming took 7 bases from V and 0 from J, leaving 13 bases between them. CDR3 sequence: CASTLGASSYNEQFF. CDR3 bases: TGTGCCAGCACCTTGGGGGCTAGCTCCTACAATGAGCAGTTCTTC.

CDR3 bases: TGTGCCTCGACAGAGACGAACACCGGGGAGCTGTTTTTT. Translating gives CASTETNTGELFF. V gene TRBV10-3 combines with J gene TRBJ2-2; D may be TRBD1 (5 bases). Germline V gene sequence: CDR1 ENHRY, CDR2 SYGVKD. The CDR3 is 13 residues long. The ends were cut back, 11 bases at V and 0 bases at J, with 10 bases in the middle.

DNA of the CDR3: TGTGCCAGCAGTTCCCCGGGACAGTTGGCACCCCTCCACTTT. Protein product: CASSSPGQLAPLHF. The V call is TRBV27, the J call TRBJ1-6; 7 bases line up with TRBD1. The CDR3 covers 14 residues. The V segment lost 4 bases and the J segment 11 bases; nucleotides outside the gene matches: 8. The germline CDR1 and CDR2 sequences are MNHEY and SMNVEV (reference sequence).

This clonotype turned up a few times. This sequence joins TRBV4-2 and TRBJ2-1; no definite D call. V dropped 0 bases and J dropped 7 bases, with 25 bases sitting between them. The CDR3 loop spans 19 amino acids. CDR1 is LGHNA and CDR2 is YNFKEQ in the germline V gene. The CDR3 spells CASSQDRATPGFGWNEQFF. CDR3 nucleotide sequence: TGTGCCAGCAGCCAAGATAGGGCGACTCCGGGTTTTGGGTGGAATGAGCAGTTCTTC.